This T cell receptor beta chain emerged from a study of cytomegalovirus exposure and HLA in healthy donors. Study in general: Earlier findings included over 90 million unique TCR beta sequences obtained from 150 million to 200 million T cells. General study results and limits: The study put 150 or so TCR beta chains on its list as cytomegalovirus-associated.

Use of 60 Vbeta and 13 Jbeta primers characterized the PCR. TCRdb's table, derived via immunoSEQ multiplex PCR, lists solely in-frame clones and lacks some. The sample shows about 43,000 clones, and around 1.8% sits with its ten largest clones. Remarks on this clone: Its antigen remains unidentified.

V was shortened by 4 bases and J by 6 bases, with 22 bases between the two germline ends. CDR3 length: 16 amino acids. The germline gives CDR1 SGHVS, CDR2 FQNEAQ. V is TRBV7-8 and J is TRBJ2-7, with a tentative D call TRBD2 (6 bases). The receptor was derived from a woman aged 25-40 years in good health and CMV-seronegative. The sequenced sample consisted of PBMCs. CDR3 nucleotide sequence: TGTGCCAGCAGCTCAAGTTCCGGGACTCGGTCTGGCGAGCAGTACTTC. Protein product: CASSSSSGTRSGEQYF. The full variable domain, its missing parts supplied by reference TRBV7-8 and TRBJ2-7, is GAGVSQSPRYKVAKRGQDVALRCDPISGHVSLFWYQQALGQGPEFLTYFQNEAQLDKSGLPSDRFFAERPEGSVSTLKIQRTQQEDSAVYLCASSSSSGTRSGEQYFGPGTRLTVT.